The next 15 T cell receptor beta chains were all read from a single sample in a study of blood T cell repertoires in COVID-19. The method was immunoSEQ multiplex PCR; TCRdb's version includes in-frame clones alone and lacks a portion of them. The sample yields under 200,000 clones, over 75% seen once. Sequenced material: PBMCs or T cells enriched from blood (not recorded which). Source of these receptors: a man in his fifties who had recovered from COVID-19.

The chain links TRBV7-2 to TRBJ1-1; 7 nucleotides agree with TRBD1. V dropped 5 bases and J dropped 14; count of bases not matched to a gene: 14. Germline V gives CDR1 SGHTA, CDR2 FQGNSA. This CDR3 is built from 13 residues. This chain's CDR3 is CASSRIRGLGGFF. As DNA, the CDR3 is TGTGCCAGCAGCCGGATAAGGGGGCTGGGTGGCTTCTTT. Variable domain in full (rest from reference TRBV7-2 and TRBJ1-1): GAGVSQSPSNKVTEKGKDVELRCDPISGHTALYWYRQSLGQGLEFLIYFQGNSAPDKSGLPSDRFSAERTGGSVSTLTIQRTQQEDSAVYLCASSRIRGLGGFFGQGTRLTVV.

The rearrangement uses TRBV5-5 and TRBJ1-1; 8 bases are a match to TRBD1. CDR3 length: 15 amino acids. The ends lost 5 bases at V and 1 base at J; junction bases unmatched: 7. The V gene's germline CDR1 is SGHKS and CDR2 YYEKEE (reference sequence). CDR3 in DNA: TGTGCCAGCAGTTGGAGGACAGGGAAGAACACTGAAGCTTTCTTT. Amino acid sequence: CASSWRTGKNTEAFF.

Here the CDR3 DNA reads TGTGCCAGCAGCCCAAGGGGGCAGGGGATGAACACTGAAGCTTTCTTT. Translation: CASSPRGQGMNTEAFF. J is TRBJ1-1 and V is TRBV3-1 (or the pseudogene TRBV3-2); 7 bases are a match to TRBD1. CDR1 and CDR2 (germline): LGHDT, YNNKEL (reference sequence). V lost 4 bases and J lost 0; bases outside the gene matches: 8. CDR3 size: 16 residues.

The chain's CDR3 is CASSLDRESYNEQYF. The CDR3 coding sequence is TGTGCCAGCAGCTTAGACAGGGAATCTTACAACGAGCAGTACTTC. The chain is built from TRBV5-4 and TRBJ2-7, with TRBD1 matching 7 bases. The germline CDR1 and CDR2 sequences are SGHNT and YYREEE (reference sequence). V shed 2 bases, J shed 5 bases, and the junction held 10 bases outside the gene matches. The CDR3 runs to 15 residues.

This chain joins TRBV6-2 or TRBV6-3 and TRBJ2-1; 7 nucleotides agree with TRBD2. The V segment lost 4 bases and the J segment 0 bases; nucleotides outside the gene matches: 9. CDR3 size: 17 residues. The germline V gene has CDR1 MNHEY and CDR2 SVGEGT. CDR3 coding DNA: TGTGCCAGCAGTTCTTGGGGGGGGTCCTCCTCCTACAATGAGCAGTTCTTC. Translating it yields CASSSWGGSSSYNEQFF.

This chain uses TRBV12-3 or TRBV12-4 with TRBJ2-1; possibly TRBD1 for D (5 bases). Trimming took 3 bases from V and 9 from J, leaving 9 bases between them. This CDR3 spans 12 amino acids. CDR3 loop: CASSLFRAEQFF. CDR3 sequence (DNA): TGTGCCAGCAGTTTGTTCAGGGCTGAGCAGTTCTTC.

This clone was picked up a small number of times. The chain couples TRBV11-2 to TRBJ2-7, with 10 nucleotides matching TRBD2. Germline V lookup: CDR1 SGHAT, CDR2 FQNNGV. The CDR3 consists of 16 residues. V dropped 1 base and J dropped 4; count of bases not matched to a gene: 7. The CDR3 loop is CASSLGPSGSGYEQYF. CDR3 nucleotides: TGTGCCAGCAGCTTAGGTCCTAGCGGGAGTGGATACGAGCAGTACTTC.

The V call is TRBV7-3, the J call TRBJ1-2; TRBD1 might be the D (5 bases). V lost 5 bases to trimming and J lost 3 bases, with 13 bases between them. Germline assignment: CDR1 SGHTA and CDR2 FQGTGA. The CDR3 loop spans 14 amino acids. The CDR3 nucleotides are TGTGCCAGCAGCCAAAGTTTAGGGGACTATGGCTACACCTTC. Amino acids: CASSQSLGDYGYTF.

This clone has just a few counts. This chain links TRBV10-1 with TRBJ2-1, with D maybe TRBD2 (6 bases). Trimming removed 10 bases from V and 3 bases from J, with 16 bases in between. The CDR3 runs to 14 residues. Looked up from germline, CDR1 is WNHNN and CDR2 is SYGVQD (reference sequence). The CDR3 region is CATPTRGGYNEQFF. In nucleotides, the CDR3 is TGCGCCACCCCAACTAGGGGAGGCTACAATGAGCAGTTCTTC.

The rearrangement links TRBV28 to TRBJ2-7, with 10 bases that match TRBD2. V trimming: 4 bases; J trimming: 6 bases; junction bases outside the gene matches: 18. CDR1 is MDHEN, CDR2 SYDVKM, per germline. The CDR3 is 18 residues long. The CDR3 coding sequence is TGTGCCAGCAGTTCTCCGGGACTAGCGAACCGCTTACGACGCGAGCAGTACTTC. Translated, it gives CASSSPGLANRLRREQYF.

This rearrangement joins TRBV3-1 (or the pseudogene TRBV3-2) to TRBJ2-3, with TRBD2 identical over 10 bases. Germline V gene data show CDR1 as LGHDT and CDR2 as YNNKEL (reference sequence). The CDR3 totals 15 residues. Trimming cost V 4 bases and J 3 bases; bases outside gene matches: 4. The CDR3 reads CASSPTSGSTDTQYF. In DNA, the CDR3 is TGTGCCAGCAGCCCGACTAGCGGGTCGACAGATACGCAGTATTTT.

The chain is built from TRBV7-9 and TRBJ2-7, with D unresolved. Germline loops: CDR1 SEHNR, CDR2 FQNEAQ (reference sequence). V lost 1 base and J 5 bases, leaving 9 bases between the germline ends. This CDR3 comprises 13 residues. This CDR3 is CASSLGSVNEQYF. The CDR3 DNA is TGTGCCAGCAGCTTAGGGTCGGTGAACGAGCAGTACTTC.

A remark on this clone: Germline and junction disagree at one end, which may indicate a read error. The chain links TRBV29-1 to TRBJ1-2; possible D gene TRBD1, 6 bases. This CDR3 has 13 residues. CDR1 is SQVTM, CDR2 ANQGSEA, per germline. In DNA, the CDR3 is TGCAGCGCTGAACTTGGGGGGGCGCGAGGCTACACCTTC. Translating gives CSAELGGARGYTF.

This chain links TRBV28 with TRBJ2-7; possible D gene TRBD1, 6 bases. This CDR3 is built from 12 residues. Germline-derived CDR1 and CDR2 are MDHEN and SYDVKM. V lost 6 bases and J 2 bases, leaving 8 bases between the germline ends. The CDR3: CASRDSPYEQYF. In DNA form, the CDR3 reads TGTGCCAGCAGGGACAGTCCCTACGAGCAGTACTTC.

This chain joins TRBV7-8 and TRBJ2-2; 7 positions match TRBD1. V lost 4 bases, J lost 1 base, and 9 bases stayed unmatched. This CDR3 is 17 amino acids long. Germline V CDR1 and CDR2: SGHVS, FQNEAQ. CDR3 sequence reads: CASSSQRTGVNTGELFF. CDR3 DNA: TGTGCCAGCAGCTCCCAACGGACAGGAGTGAACACCGGGGAGCTGTTTTTT.